Here is one TCR beta chain with its context. This record comes from a study of blood T cell repertoires in COVID-19. Study as a whole: Specimens from acute and convalescent COVID-19 originated in the United States, Italy and Spain.

Clones were read by immunoSEQ multiplex PCR, and TCRdb kept only the in-frame ones, dropping some. In the table there are 200,000 to 300,000 clones, roughly 89% of which are singletons. Material for sequencing was peripheral blood. The receptor's source is a woman aged 40 to 50 who had recovered from COVID-19.

DNA of the CDR3: TGTGCCAGCAGCCCATCGTCGGGGGGGAATGAAAAACTGTTTTTT. It specifies CASSPSSGGNEKLFF. The rearrangement links TRBV5-5 to TRBJ1-4; a weak D match, TRBD1 (5 bases). The CDR3 consists of 15 residues. V shed 4 bases and J shed 5 bases, with 15 bases lying between them. The V gene's germline CDR1 is SGHKS and CDR2 YYEKEE (reference sequence).